What follows are 11 T cell receptor beta chains derived from one specimen sequenced in a study of shared clonotypes between healthy human individuals. Repertoires were generated with immunoSEQ multiplex PCR, while TCRdb's copy carries only in-frame clones and drops some. The data hold under 1,100,000 clones, with roughly 75% observed a single time. The sequenced material came from memory CD4+ T cells sorted from blood. Subset indicated: CD45RA-negative fraction. The source is a young man in good health.

In this sample, this clone turned up a few times. This rearrangement joins TRBV7-2 to TRBJ2-3; 8 nucleotides match TRBD1. Losses at the gene ends were 5 bases for V and 8 bases for J; bases not matched to a gene: 6. Per the germline V gene, CDR1 is SGHTA and CDR2 is FQGNSA. The CDR3 runs to 13 residues. Here the CDR3 reads CASSTLQGGTQYF. The CDR3 DNA sequence: TGTGCCAGCAGCACACTACAGGGGGGTACGCAGTATTTT.

This chain joins TRBV11-2 and TRBJ2-1; 7 bases map to TRBD1. The junction had 5 bases not matched to a gene; V was cut back by 0 bases and J by 9 bases. The CDR3 is 14 residues long. The germline gives CDR1 SGHAT, CDR2 FQNNGV. The CDR3 here is CASSLDRAGGEQFF. DNA for the CDR3: TGTGCCAGCAGCTTAGATCGGGCAGGGGGTGAGCAGTTCTTC. Using reference TRBV11-2 and TRBJ2-1 for the parts outside the CDR3, the full variable domain is EAGVAQSPRYKIIEKRQSVAFWCNPISGHATLYWYQQILGQGPKLLIQFQNNGVVDDSQLPKDRFSAERLKGVDSTLKIQPAKLEDSAVYLCASSLDRAGGEQFFGPGTRLTVL.

This chain links TRBV5-6 with TRBJ1-2, with TRBD1 identical over 9 bases. CDR1 and CDR2 from the germline V gene are SGHDT and YYEEEE. The CDR3 has 15 residues. V trimming: 4 bases; J trimming: 7 bases; junction bases outside the gene matches: 11. The CDR3 spells CASSPTTGGAGGYTF. DNA for the CDR3: TGTGCCAGCAGCCCAACCACAGGGGGCGCGGGTGGCTACACCTTC.

V usage is TRBV19 and J usage is TRBJ1-2; 8 bases align to TRBD1. V was clipped by 3 bases and J by 2 bases; unmatched bases: 11. Germline CDR1 is LNHDA and CDR2 is SQIVND (reference sequence). The CDR3 is 17 residues long. CDR3 DNA: TGTGCCAGTAGTATTGGACGACAGGGGCGATTAAACTATGGCTACACCTTC. It encodes CASSIGRQGRLNYGYTF.

This clone came up many times. The CDR3: CSVDLSGRNEKLFF. CDR3 sequence (DNA): TGCAGCGTTGACCTTTCGGGGAGGAATGAAAAACTGTTTTTT. The chain employs TRBV29-1 and TRBJ1-4; D not certain. CDR1 is SQVTM, CDR2 ANQGSEA, per germline. V lost 3 bases and J 5 bases, leaving 13 bases between the germline ends. This CDR3 is 14 amino acids long.

This clone was observed once. The V and J genes are TRBV2 and TRBJ1-2; 7 positions match TRBD1. Per germline, CDR1 SNHLY and CDR2 FYNNEI. With V trimmed by 8 bases and J by 4 bases, 4 bases remained unmatched. This CDR3 has 12 residues. The CDR3 bases are TGTGCCAGCCTACGGGACAGCTATGGCTACACCTTC. Its protein is CASLRDSYGYTF.

J is TRBJ2-3 and V is TRBV11-1; 8 positions agree with TRBD1. After removal of 6 bases from V and 2 bases from J, the junction contained 10 bases not matched to a gene. The CDR3 spans 16 residues. The V gene's germline CDR1 is SGHAT and CDR2 FQDESV (reference sequence). Written as DNA, the CDR3 is TGTGCCAGCAGAGTCTCGGGACAGGCTTTCACAGATACGCAGTATTTT. Residues: CASRVSGQAFTDTQYF. Full variable domain (missing parts from reference TRBV11-1 and TRBJ2-3): EAEVAQSPRYKITEKSQAVAFWCDPISGHATLYWYRQILGQGPELLVQFQDESVVDDSQLPKDRFSAERLKGVDSTLKIQPAELGDSAMYLCASRVSGQAFTDTQYFGPGTRLTVL.

The V gene is TRBV6-1, the J gene TRBJ2-7; TRBD2 matches 7 bases. The CDR3 has 13 residues. CDR1 MNHNS and CDR2 SASEGT come from the germline V gene. The V and J ends lost 8 bases and 4 bases, in that order; junction bases with no gene match: 8. CDR3 sequence reads: CASGRGGEYEQYF. CDR3 sequence (DNA): TGTGCCAGCGGGAGGGGAGGGGAATACGAGCAGTACTTC.

The chain joins TRBV9 to TRBJ1-4, with D hard to call. CDR1 and CDR2 (germline): SGDLS, YYNGEE. V dropped 2 bases and J dropped 6 bases, with 11 bases sitting between them. CDR3 length: 14 residues. The DNA for the CDR3 is TGTGCCAGCAGCGTGGACCCCCGGGATGAAAAACTGTTTTTT. Protein: CASSVDPRDEKLFF. The variable domain in full, completed from reference TRBV9 and TRBJ1-4, reads DSGVTQTPKHLITATGQRVTLRCSPRSGDLSVYWYQQSLDQGLQFLIQYYNGEERAKGNILERFSAQQFPDLHSELNLSSLELGDSALYFCASSVDPRDEKLFFGSGTQLSVL.

The table lists this clone with a count of one. The V and J genes are TRBV29-1 and TRBJ2-2, with D possibly called TRBD1 or TRBD2 (5 bases each). The CDR3 runs to 17 residues. In germline, CDR1 is SQVTM, CDR2 ANQGSEA. The V and J ends lost 0 bases and 0 bases respectively, with 14 bases between them. The CDR3 coding sequence is TGCAGCGTTGAAGATCCCGGGGCATCTTCGAACACCGGGGAGCTGTTTTTT. Protein product: CSVEDPGASSNTGELFF.

The chain uses TRBV11-3 and TRBJ2-1, with D perhaps matching TRBD1 (6 bases). CDR3 length equals 19 residues. From germline, CDR1 is SGHNT and CDR2 YENEEA. Trimming took 3 bases from V and 4 from J, leaving 25 bases between them. DNA of the CDR3: TGTGCCAGCAGCTTCAGTGGTTTGGGGGCCAGACTCCCTTACAATGAGCAGTTCTTC. Encoded protein: CASSFSGLGARLPYNEQFF.